This TCR beta chain stems from a study of graft-versus-host responses after intestinal transplantation. V lost 4 bases and J lost 9, with 19 bases in between. This CDR3 has 15 amino acids. Germline V lookup: CDR1 MNHEY, CDR2 SVGAGI. Generated by immunoSEQ multiplex PCR, the TCRdb table keeps only in-frame clones and is missing some. This sample has roughly 110,000 clones, with 87% found just once. Concerning this clone itself: The antigen is undetermined.

The receptor was derived from a human donor who was the organ donor for an intestinal transplant. The chain has TRBV6-5 and TRBJ2-1, with D possibly matching TRBD2 (6 bases). Sequences were derived from unstimulated CD4+ T cells sorted from spleen or lymph node cells, sampled before transplant. The CDR3 loop reads CASSSRDSRGIEQFF. The DNA for the CDR3 is TGTGCCAGCAGTTCGAGGGACTCTCGGGGGATTGAGCAGTTCTTC.